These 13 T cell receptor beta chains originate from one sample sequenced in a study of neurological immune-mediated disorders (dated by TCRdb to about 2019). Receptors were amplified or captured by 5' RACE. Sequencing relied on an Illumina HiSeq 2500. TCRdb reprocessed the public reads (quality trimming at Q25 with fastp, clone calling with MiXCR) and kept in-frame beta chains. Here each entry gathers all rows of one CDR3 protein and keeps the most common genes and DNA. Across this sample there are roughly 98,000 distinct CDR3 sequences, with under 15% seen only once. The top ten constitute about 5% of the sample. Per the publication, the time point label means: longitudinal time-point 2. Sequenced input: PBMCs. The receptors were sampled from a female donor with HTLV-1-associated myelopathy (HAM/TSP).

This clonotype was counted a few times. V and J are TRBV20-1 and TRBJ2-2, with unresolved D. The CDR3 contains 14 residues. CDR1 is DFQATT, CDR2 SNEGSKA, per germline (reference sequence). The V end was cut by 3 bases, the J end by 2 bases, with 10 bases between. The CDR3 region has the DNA TGCAGTGCTAGTGTGGGCCCCAACACCGGGGAGCTGTTTTTT. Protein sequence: CSASVGPNTGELFF.

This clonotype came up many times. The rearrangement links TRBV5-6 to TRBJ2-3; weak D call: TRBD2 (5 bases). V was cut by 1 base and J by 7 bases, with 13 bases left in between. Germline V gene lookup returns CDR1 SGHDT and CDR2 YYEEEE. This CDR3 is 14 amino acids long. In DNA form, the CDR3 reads TGTGCCAGCAGCTTGTACCCTAGGGAGAATACGCAGTATTTT. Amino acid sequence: CASSLYPRENTQYF.

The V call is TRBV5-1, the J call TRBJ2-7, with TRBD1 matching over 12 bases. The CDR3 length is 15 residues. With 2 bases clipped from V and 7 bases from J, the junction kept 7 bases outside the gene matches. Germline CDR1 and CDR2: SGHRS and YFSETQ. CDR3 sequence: CASSFGTGGGSEQYF. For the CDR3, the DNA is TGCGCCAGCAGCTTTGGGACAGGGGGCGGAAGTGAGCAGTACTTC.

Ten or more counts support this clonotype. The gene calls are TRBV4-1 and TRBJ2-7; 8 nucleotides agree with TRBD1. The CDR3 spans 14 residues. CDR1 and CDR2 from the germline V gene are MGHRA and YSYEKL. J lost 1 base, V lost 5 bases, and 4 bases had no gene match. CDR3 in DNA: TGCGCCAGCAGCGGCGGACAGGGATCCTACGAGCAGTACTTC. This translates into CASSGGQGSYEQYF.

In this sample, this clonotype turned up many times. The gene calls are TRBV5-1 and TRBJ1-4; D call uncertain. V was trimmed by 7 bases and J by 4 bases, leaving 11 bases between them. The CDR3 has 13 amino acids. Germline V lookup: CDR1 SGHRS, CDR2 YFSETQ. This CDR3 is CASGSSLNEKLFF. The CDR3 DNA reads TGCGCCAGCGGGAGCTCACTTAATGAAAAACTGTTTTTT.

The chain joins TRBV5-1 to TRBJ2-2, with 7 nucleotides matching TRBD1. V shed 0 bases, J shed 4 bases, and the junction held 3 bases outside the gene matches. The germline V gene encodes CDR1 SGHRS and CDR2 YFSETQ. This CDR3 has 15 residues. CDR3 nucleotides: TGCGCCAGCAGCTTGGTACAGGGGCCCACCGGGGAGCTGTTTTTT. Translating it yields CASSLVQGPTGELFF.

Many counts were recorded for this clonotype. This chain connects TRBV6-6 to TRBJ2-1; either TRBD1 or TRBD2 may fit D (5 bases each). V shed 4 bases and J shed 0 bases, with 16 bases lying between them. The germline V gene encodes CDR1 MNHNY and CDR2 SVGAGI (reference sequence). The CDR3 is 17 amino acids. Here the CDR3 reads CASSSSPPGFSYNEQFF. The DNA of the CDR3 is TGTGCCAGCAGTTCTAGCCCGCCAGGGTTCTCCTACAATGAGCAGTTCTTC.

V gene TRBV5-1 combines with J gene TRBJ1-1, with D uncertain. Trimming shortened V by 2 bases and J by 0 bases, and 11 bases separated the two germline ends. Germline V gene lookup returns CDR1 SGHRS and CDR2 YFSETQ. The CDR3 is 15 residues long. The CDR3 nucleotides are TGCGCCAGCAGCTTAAGACTGGGGATGAACACTGAAGCTTTCTTT. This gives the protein CASSLRLGMNTEAFF.

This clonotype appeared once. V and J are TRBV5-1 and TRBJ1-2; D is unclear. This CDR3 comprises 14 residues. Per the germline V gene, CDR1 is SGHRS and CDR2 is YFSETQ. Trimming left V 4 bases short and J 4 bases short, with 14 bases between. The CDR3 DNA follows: TGCGCCAGCAGCATGCGTGGCCAAATCTATGGCTACACCTTC. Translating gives CASSMRGQIYGYTF. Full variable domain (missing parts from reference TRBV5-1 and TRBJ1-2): KAGVTQTPRYLIKTRGQQVTLSCSPISGHRSVSWYQQTPGQGLQFLFEYFSETQRNKGNFPGRFSGRQFSNSRSEMNVSTLELGDSALYLCASSMRGQIYGYTFGSGTRLTVV.

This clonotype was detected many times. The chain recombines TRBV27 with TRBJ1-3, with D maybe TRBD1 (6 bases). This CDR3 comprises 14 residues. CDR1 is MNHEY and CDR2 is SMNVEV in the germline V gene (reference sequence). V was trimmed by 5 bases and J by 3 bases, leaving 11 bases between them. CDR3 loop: CASSPGQLGNTIYF. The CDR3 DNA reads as TGTGCCAGCAGTCCTGGACAGCTTGGAAACACCATATATTTT.

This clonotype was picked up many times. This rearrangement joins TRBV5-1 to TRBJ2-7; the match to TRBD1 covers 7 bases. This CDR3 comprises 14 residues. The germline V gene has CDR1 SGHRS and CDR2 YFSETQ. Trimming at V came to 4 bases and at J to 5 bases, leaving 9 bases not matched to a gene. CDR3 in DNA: TGCGCCAGCAGCCCTATGACAGGGCCCCACGAGCAGTACTTC. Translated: CASSPMTGPHEQYF.

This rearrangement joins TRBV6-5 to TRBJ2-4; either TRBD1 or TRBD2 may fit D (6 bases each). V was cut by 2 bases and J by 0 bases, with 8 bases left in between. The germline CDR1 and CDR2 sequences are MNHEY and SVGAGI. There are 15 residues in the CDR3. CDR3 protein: CASSYGGRAKNIQYF. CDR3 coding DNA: TGTGCCAGCAGTTACGGGGGGCGAGCCAAAAACATTCAGTACTTC.

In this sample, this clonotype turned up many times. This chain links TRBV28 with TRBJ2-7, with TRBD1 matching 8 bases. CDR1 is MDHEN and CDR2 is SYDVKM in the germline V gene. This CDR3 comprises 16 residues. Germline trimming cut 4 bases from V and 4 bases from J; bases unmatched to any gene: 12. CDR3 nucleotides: TGTGCCAGCAGTTCGCTTGGACAGGGAGATGGGTACGAGCAGTACTTC. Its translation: CASSSLGQGDGYEQYF.